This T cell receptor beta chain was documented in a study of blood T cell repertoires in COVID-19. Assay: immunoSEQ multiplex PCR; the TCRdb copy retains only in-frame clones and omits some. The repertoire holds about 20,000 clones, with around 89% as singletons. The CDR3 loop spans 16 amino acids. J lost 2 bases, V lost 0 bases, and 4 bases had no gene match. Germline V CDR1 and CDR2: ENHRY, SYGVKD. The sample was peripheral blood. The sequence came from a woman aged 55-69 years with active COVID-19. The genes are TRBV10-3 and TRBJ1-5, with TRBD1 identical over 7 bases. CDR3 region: CAISESIGGGNQPQHF. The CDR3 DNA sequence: TGTGCCATCAGTGAGTCGATAGGGGGCGGCAATCAGCCCCAGCATTTT.